This TCR beta chain was recorded in a study of cytomegalovirus exposure and HLA in healthy donors. Study context: The same platform used for the 600 to 750 first-cohort repertoires was also used for the 95 to 150 validation repertoires, as a later analysis reported.

Assay used: immunoSEQ multiplex PCR; TCRdb lists only in-frame clones, some missing. Altogether 70,000 to 80,000 clones are present, around 94% being singletons, with the ten largest covering more than 2.5%. Concerning this clone: The antigen is undetermined.

Study observations and caveats: Cytomegalovirus association was assigned to about 150 TCR beta chains. The tendency of first-cohort TCR clusters to co-occur in the 120 or so validation repertoires was identified by a subsequent analysis.

V shed 5 bases and J 3 bases; nucleotides not matched to a gene: 9. The CDR3 is 15 amino acids. Germline assignment: CDR1 SGHNT and CDR2 YYREEE (reference sequence). The validation cohort, a group of under 150 subjects, included the donors and was separate from the approximately 660-subject first cohort. Specimen: PBMCs. The genes are TRBV5-4 and TRBJ2-7; 9 bases map to TRBD2. The sequence was obtained from a woman aged 18-29 years in good health and CMV-seropositive. The CDR3 nucleotides read TGTGCCAGCAGTCTCGGGCTAGCGGGGTACTACGAGCAGTACTTC. It codes for CASSLGLAGYYEQYF.